This T cell receptor (beta chain) was found in a study of blood T cell repertoires in COVID-19. Study details: Sites in the United States, Italy and Spain provided acute and convalescent COVID-19 samples.

J gave up 3 bases and V 5 bases, and 4 bases lay outside the gene matches. The CDR3 contains 13 residues. As handled by the study authors: How many nucleated cells were present was estimated from reference gene primer amplification. Only in-frame clones appear in the TCRdb table, and some are missing; sequencing was by immunoSEQ multiplex PCR. V, J and clone size were drawn from that table, and D and trimming were deduced from the DNA. The sample carries about 58,000 clones, about 90% recorded once. J is TRBJ2-7 and V is TRBV12-3 or TRBV12-4; 7 positions agree with TRBD1. Sample: peripheral blood. The receptor comes from a woman in her 50s with active or convalescent COVID-19. The CDR3 spells CASSIGTVYEQYF. DNA of the CDR3: TGTGCCAGCAGTATAGGGACAGTCTACGAGCAGTACTTC.